Presented here are 19 T cell receptor beta chains from one specimen sequenced in a study of blood T cell repertoires in COVID-19. Libraries were prepared by immunoSEQ multiplex PCR; TCRdb keeps only in-frame clonotypes and omits some of them. This table has some 150,000 clones, around 80% appearing once. The sample taken for sequencing was peripheral blood. Source of these receptors: a human donor in a cohort sampled during active COVID-19.

The rearrangement links TRBV5-1 to TRBJ1-2; possible D gene TRBD1, 5 bases. CDR3 size: 15 residues. V lost 1 base, J lost 0 bases, and 10 bases lay in between. The germline gives CDR1 SGHRS, CDR2 YFSETQ. CDR3 coding DNA: TGCGCCAGCAGCTTGTCGGACAATTCTAACTATGGCTACACCTTC. It codes for CASSLSDNSNYGYTF. The whole variable domain, filled in from reference TRBV5-1 and TRBJ1-2, reads KAGVTQTPRYLIKTRGQQVTLSCSPISGHRSVSWYQQTPGQGLQFLFEYFSETQRNKGNFPGRFSGRQFSNSRSEMNVSTLELGDSALYLCASSLSDNSNYGYTFGSGTRLTVV.

The chain recombines TRBV10-2 with TRBJ2-7; 10 nucleotides match TRBD1. V shed 9 bases, J shed 6 bases, and the junction held 8 bases outside the gene matches. This CDR3 is 13 amino acids long. Germline CDR1 and CDR2: WSHSY and SAAADI. CDR3 bases: TGCGCCAGTTGGACAGGGGGAGGCGGCGAGCAGTACTTC. This codes for CASWTGGGGEQYF.

This rearrangement joins TRBV3-1 (or the pseudogene TRBV3-2) to TRBJ1-2; D is uncertain. The CDR3 spans 14 residues. Germline V gene lookup returns CDR1 LGHDT and CDR2 YNNKEL (reference sequence). Between the trimmed V and J ends, which lost 0 bases and 8 bases, there was a span of 13 bases. The CDR3 sequence is CASSQDQLASGYTF. CDR3 bases: TGTGCCAGCAGCCAAGATCAGCTAGCCTCGGGCTACACCTTC.

The genes are TRBV3-1 (or the pseudogene TRBV3-2) and TRBJ1-1; 7 bases agree with TRBD1. From germline, CDR1 is LGHDT and CDR2 YNNKEL (reference sequence). The CDR3 extends over 14 amino acids. J was trimmed by 4 bases and V by 0 bases; bases with no gene match: 2. As DNA, the CDR3 is TGTGCCAGCAGCCAAGATGACAGGGTCACTGAAGCTTTCTTT. It translates to CASSQDDRVTEAFF.

The genes are TRBV27 and TRBJ1-4; D possibly corresponds to TRBD1 (5 bases). This CDR3 is built from 14 residues. Trimming stripped 6 bases from V and 7 bases from J, with 15 bases between. Germline CDR1 MNHEY, CDR2 SMNVEV (reference sequence). The CDR3 loop is CASRSGGVGEKLFF. The CDR3 DNA is TGTGCCAGCAGGTCCGGGGGGGTGGGTGAAAAACTGTTTTTT. Filled out from reference TRBV27 and TRBJ1-4, the complete variable domain reads EAQVTQNPRYLITVTGKKLTVTCSQNMNHEYMSWYRQDPGLGLRQIYYSMNVEVTDKGDVPEGYKVSRKEKRNFPLILESPSPNQTSLYFCASRSGGVGEKLFFGSGTQLSVL.

This rearrangement joins TRBV18 to TRBJ2-7, with 7 bases matching TRBD1. The V segment lost 4 bases and the J segment 7 bases; nucleotides outside the gene matches: 13. CDR3 length: 15 residues. Germline CDR1 reads KGHSH; CDR2 reads LQKENI. The CDR3 region has the DNA TGTGCCAGCTCACAGTTTGGACAGGAAGGGGAAGAGCAGTACTTC. It is translated as CASSQFGQEGEEQYF.

The chain combines TRBV7-2 with TRBJ2-2; D remains ambiguous. The germline V gene encodes CDR1 SGHTA and CDR2 FQGNSA. The CDR3 is 14 residues long. V lost 2 bases to trimming and J lost 4 bases, with 8 bases between them. The CDR3 DNA follows: TGTGCCAGCAGCTTACAGTGGCCCACCGGGGAGCTGTTTTTT. It translates to CASSLQWPTGELFF.

This rearrangement joins TRBV18 to TRBJ1-2; D perhaps matches TRBD1 (5 bases). This CDR3 is built from 15 residues. V lost 4 bases to trimming and J lost 4 bases, with 16 bases between them. Germline-derived CDR1 and CDR2 are KGHSH and LQKENI. In DNA, the CDR3 is TGTGCCAGCTCACTCTTGGACGACAGCCTCTATGGCTACACCTTC. Translating gives CASSLLDDSLYGYTF.

In this sample, this clone turned up once. V usage is TRBV5-1 and J usage is TRBJ2-3, with 8 bases identical to TRBD2. The CDR3 runs to 14 residues. Germline assignment: CDR1 SGHRS and CDR2 YFSETQ. V was pared by 4 bases and J by 3 bases, with 4 bases of the junction left unmatched. The chain's CDR3 is CASSPERGTDTQYF. CDR3 in DNA: TGCGCCAGCAGCCCGGAGCGGGGGACAGATACGCAGTATTTT.

In this sample, this clone turned up a few times. This chain connects TRBV10-3 to TRBJ1-1; D remains unclear. Trimming took off 6 bases at V and 3 bases at J, with 11 bases between the two ends. This CDR3 is 13 amino acids long. Germline V gene lookup returns CDR1 ENHRY and CDR2 SYGVKD. CDR3 DNA: TGTGCCATCAGGGGAGGTGTAGACACTGAAGCTTTCTTT. As protein: CAIRGGVDTEAFF.

The J gene is TRBJ2-3, the V gene TRBV12-5; TRBD1 matches at 7 bases. This CDR3 region has 17 residues. J was trimmed by 2 bases and V by 0 bases; bases with no gene match: 8. Germline values: CDR1 LGHNT, CDR2 FRNRAP. CDR3 nucleotide sequence: TGTGCTAGTGGTTTGGTACTGACAGGGCCAATCACAGATACGCAGTATTTT. Encoded protein: CASGLVLTGPITDTQYF. The full variable domain, its missing parts supplied by reference TRBV12-5 and TRBJ2-3, is DARVTQTPRHKVTEMGQEVTMRCQPILGHNTVFWYRQTMMQGLELLAYFRNRAPLDDSGMPKDRFSAEMPDATLATLKIQPSEPRDSAVYFCASGLVLTGPITDTQYFGPGTRLTVL.

The rearrangement joins TRBV2 to TRBJ1-2; TRBD1 is a possible D gene (6 bases). The CDR3 sequence is 14 residues long. V lost 4 bases and J lost 4, with 13 bases in between. Germline loops: CDR1 SNHLY, CDR2 FYNNEI. DNA of the CDR3: TGTGCCAGCAGTGTGGACAGCGTCGTCTATGGCTACACCTTC. It is translated as CASSVDSVVYGYTF. Filled out from reference TRBV2 and TRBJ1-2, the complete variable domain reads EPEVTQTPSHQVTQMGQEVILRCVPISNHLYFYWYRQILGQKVEFLVSFYNNEISEKSEIFDDQFSVERPDGSNFTLKIRSTKLEDSAMYFCASSVDSVVYGYTFGSGTRLTVV.

The genes are TRBV5-1 and TRBJ1-3, with D unclear. The CDR3 contains 13 residues. Trimming cost V 0 bases and J 2 bases, with 3 bases left between them. Germline V gene sequence: CDR1 SGHRS, CDR2 YFSETQ. CDR3 sequence: CASSLAAGNTIYF. The CDR3 DNA follows: TGCGCCAGCAGCTTGGCGGCTGGAAACACCATATATTTT.

The genes are TRBV13 and TRBJ2-7, with 8 nucleotides matching TRBD1. The CDR3 totals 14 residues. From germline, CDR1 is PRHDT and CDR2 FYEKMQ (reference sequence). With 4 bases clipped from V and 2 bases from J, the junction kept 4 bases outside the gene matches. In DNA, the CDR3 is TGTGCCAGCAGCTCCGGACAGGGACCCTACGAGCAGTACTTC. It encodes CASSSGQGPYEQYF.

The chain joins TRBV4-1 to TRBJ1-2; D uncertain. CDR3 length equals 17 residues. CDR1 and CDR2 (germline): MGHRA, YSYEKL. V was clipped by 0 bases and J by 2 bases, with 16 bases between them. Written as DNA, the CDR3 is TGCGCCAGCAGCCAAGAAGGAGGGCTACTGGAGAACTATGGCTACACCTTC. Translating it yields CASSQEGGLLENYGYTF.

The chain carries TRBV6-5 and TRBJ1-2, with 7 bases aligning to TRBD1. J gave up 1 base and V 3 bases, and 5 bases lay outside the gene matches. Germline CDR1 and CDR2: MNHEY and SVGAGI. The CDR3 is 15 amino acids. The CDR3 here is CASSYGTANNYGYTF. DNA of the CDR3: TGTGCCAGCAGTTATGGGACAGCTAATAACTATGGCTACACCTTC.

The V call is TRBV3-1 (or the pseudogene TRBV3-2), the J call TRBJ2-4, with D possibly TRBD2 on 7 matching bases. The CDR3 covers 15 residues. The germline V gene encodes CDR1 LGHDT and CDR2 YNNKEL (reference sequence). The V gene lost 3 bases and the J gene lost 0 bases, with 9 bases spanning the gap. Here the CDR3 DNA reads TGTGCCAGCAGCCAGGGGGGGCTAGCCAAAAACATTCAGTACTTC. Translated, it gives CASSQGGLAKNIQYF.

The gene calls are TRBV10-3 and TRBJ2-3, with D perhaps TRBD2 (6 bases). The germline CDR1 and CDR2 sequences are ENHRY and SYGVKD. CDR3 size: 12 residues. The V and J ends lost 8 bases and 7 bases respectively, with 13 bases between them. The CDR3 region is CAIVGGENTQYF. CDR3 in DNA: TGTGCCATCGTTGGAGGGGAAAATACGCAGTATTTT.

The V and J genes are TRBV6-2 or TRBV6-3 and TRBJ1-5, with D uncertain. This CDR3 comprises 14 residues. Trimming cost V 4 bases and J 6 bases, with 13 bases left between them. Looked up from germline, CDR1 is MNHEY and CDR2 is SVGEGT. CDR3 nucleotide sequence: TGTGCCAGCAGTTCATACCCGGGAACTCAGCCCCAGCATTTT. Translated: CASSSYPGTQPQHF.